This T cell receptor (beta chain) was identified during a study of blood T cells in healthy people across ages (dated by TCRdb to the mid-2010s). Looking at the study overall: In model experiments, template switching captured roughly one uniquely barcoded TCR beta cDNA molecule for every two T cells. Using deep sequencing normalized with unique cDNA molecular identifiers, the study measured how TCR beta repertoire diversity changes with age. The donors were split into four age groups: young (average about 16 years), middle-aged (about 40), aged (more than 60) and long-lived (over 80). The study analyzed two additional independent replicas of 1 million unique cDNA reads from the same blood draw for two donors, one aged 18 to 30 and one aged 80 or older.

Findings and caveats that apply to the study as a whole: Conclusive comparison of naive and antigen-experienced compartments was prevented by the profiling of bulk unsorted PBMCs. The long-lived group showed more naive CD4+ T cells, fewer expanded clones and increased TCR diversity than the aged group, suggesting age selection. Estimates of total diversity based on one million sequenced T cells were regarded as lower bounds and as underestimates. Donor CMV infection status was unknown, potentially confounding age-related changes in expanded clonotypes. Observed TCR beta diversity correlated strongly with the percentage of naive T cells measured by flow cytometry. As age increased, observed TCR beta diversity per million T cells dropped in a roughly linear way, and a significant reduction was already evident by age 40.

The receptor library was made with 5' RACE. The instrument was an Illumina HiSeq 2500. The second PCR ran for roughly 7 to 12 cycles and used a J-beta primer mix along with a sample-barcoded 5' primer. A unique molecular identifier was introduced onto each TCR beta cDNA molecule by a template-switch 5' adaptor carrying 12 random nucleotides. Each sample yielded at least 2.5 million CDR3-containing paired-end reads. All of the RNA was converted into first-strand cDNA using the Mint cDNA synthesis kit, with a TRBC-specific oligonucleotide serving as the primer. After uracil-DNA glycosylase treatment, a first 18-cycle PCR used universal primers M1SS and BC2_uni_R on all cDNA. The authors processed their data as follows. For normalization, 1 million high-quality reads were randomly selected from each sample, with every read carrying a distinct molecular identifier. Reads sharing molecular identifiers were discarded rather than binned into consensus sequences. MiTCR, with a Q25 quality threshold and the strictest error-elimination algorithm, was used for CDR3 identification, clonotype clustering and error correction. A nonparametric unseen species model with Euler transformation was used to estimate lower-bound total TCR beta diversity. TCRdb reran the public reads through fastp at Q25 and MiXCR, keeping productive beta chains. Here each entry gathers all rows of one CDR3 protein and keeps the most common genes and DNA. For this entry, the V and J calls and clone size follow TCRdb and not the study's own pipeline. This sample lists fewer than 800,000 distinct CDR3 sequences; approximately 25% were detected once. Of the sample, under 10% is held by the ten largest clones.

The germline V gene (reference sequence) specifies MNHEY as CDR1 and SMNVEV as CDR2. The CDR3 sequence holds 16 residues, the cysteine and phenylalanine included. Just the 48-base CDR3 DNA is kept, in frame starting at base 1. V loses 3 bases, J loses 7 bases, and the germline ends lie 19 bases apart. Systemically healthy Caucasian individuals from Russia, approximately 39 in total and aged roughly 6 to 95 years, were included as donors. Around 9.8 milliliters of peripheral blood were collected from each donor into EDTA-treated Vacutainer tubes. Ficoll-Paque density-gradient centrifugation was used to isolate PBMCs, with at least 6.5 million obtained per sample. Trizol reagent was used to extract total RNA from the PBMCs, yielding at least 6 micrograms per sample. For every donor, an aliquot of PBMCs went through flow cytometry to measure the percentages of naive CD45RAhigh/CD27high T cells. Concerning this clonotype: Its antigen is unknown. The input lacks base qualities; no much larger clone sits a single base away.

These same data were also listed under a study on T cells of mothers and their children. Per that second paper: Nine systemically healthy Caucasian individuals served as donors, namely three mothers together with their six children. cDNA synthesis used all of the extracted RNA, with about 1.5 ug of RNA in each 15 ul reaction. In the second PCR, sample barcodes and 2-4 random nucleotides were introduced via the M1S primer. Over 8 million TCR beta CDR3 reads were obtained for each mother, and 2.5 million to 3.5 million reads were obtained for each child. TCR recombination output is similarly shaped by thymic selection in related and unrelated pairs, with a minor effect exerted by inherited differences. Related mother-child pairs always showed normalized repertoire overlap that was slightly higher than in unrelated mother-child pairs, though the difference was never significant. No persistent microchimeric T cell clones were detected, at a sensitivity of roughly 99 clones per million clonotypes. The study used deep NGS to compare TCR beta repertoires of mothers and children, seeking features distinguishing related mother-child pairs from unrelated individuals. The mean age was roughly 44 +/- 4 years for the mothers and approximately 11 +/- 4 years for the children. After adapter ligation was performed with NEBNext reagents, the libraries were sequenced on an Illumina HiSeq 2000 with 100+100 nt paired-end reads. To avoid cross-contamination, the mother libraries and the child libraries were prepared a month apart and sequenced in separate runs. For each donor, somewhere between about 450,000 and 2,000,000 distinct TCR beta clonotypes were identified. Naive TCR beta clonotypes were estimated from low-frequency clonotypes matched to each donor's FACS-determined naive share, without sorting.

The chain links TRBV27 with TRBJ2-4; the D gene is perhaps TRBD2, on 6 matching bases. Sequenced input: blood. The receptor was derived from a boy between 10 and 17 years old in good health. The DNA sequence follows: TGTGCCAGCAGTTTCTCTGGAGCGGGCCACACGAACATTCAGTACTTC. Its product reads: CASSFSGAGHTNIQYF.